These 13 T cell receptor beta chains came from one sample sequenced in a study of CD8+CD57+ T cells in acquired aplastic anemia (dated by TCRdb to 2017 to 2018). Sequencing instrument: Illumina HiSeq 2000. Genomic DNA was used as template for profiling of TCR beta VDJ combinations and CDR3 sequences. TCRdb cleaned the public reads at Q25 with fastp, built clones with MiXCR and kept in-frame beta chains. For every CDR3 protein sequence, its rows merge into one entry that carries the most common genes and DNA. In this sample the table shows 150,000 to 200,000 distinct CDR3 sequences, approximately 51% of which occur a single time. The ten largest clones take up 3.2% of the sample. Flow cytometry had shown CD8+CD57+ cell expansion in the patients selected for sequencing. The source material was sorted CD4+, CD8+, or CD8+CD57+ T cells (not recorded which) from PBMCs. These receptors were collected from a human donor with aplastic anemia.

This clonotype was detected a few times. Its ends do not fully match the called genes, so a read error is possible. The rearrangement links TRBV7-9 to TRBJ2-2; D is possibly TRBD2 (6 bases). This CDR3 comprises 11 residues. Germline assignment: CDR1 SEHNR and CDR2 FQNEAQ (reference sequence). The CDR3 spells CASSLPGGLFF. CDR3 DNA sequence: TGTGCCAGCAGCCTACCCGGGGGGCTGTTTTTT.

This clonotype was counted ten times or more. The rearrangement links TRBV11-2 to TRBJ1-4; 7 positions match TRBD1. V lost 5 bases, J lost 3 bases, and 9 bases stayed unmatched. The CDR3 sequence is 16 residues long. Germline V gene lookup returns CDR1 SGHAT and CDR2 FQNNGV. The CDR3 region is CASSRGVQGANEKLFF. CDR3 DNA sequence: TGTGCCAGCAGCCGGGGAGTGCAGGGGGCTAATGAAAAACTGTTTTTT.

Note on this clonotype: At one of its ends the junction is not consistent with the germline gene, which may arise from a read error. The chain recombines TRBV6-1 with TRBJ1-2; 9 nucleotides match TRBD1. The germline V gene has CDR1 MNHNS and CDR2 SASEGT. CDR3 length equals 12 residues. DNA of the CDR3: TGTGCCAGCAGTGACCCACAGGGGGCATGGATTTTC. It yields the protein CASSDPQGAWIF.

This clonotype was seen ten or more times. This rearrangement joins TRBV2 to TRBJ2-2, with D unresolved. This CDR3 spans 13 amino acids. V lost 6 bases to trimming and J lost 7 bases, with 12 bases between them. Per the germline V gene, CDR1 is SNHLY and CDR2 is FYNNEI. The CDR3 region is CASRSAAYGELFF. DNA for the CDR3: TGTGCCAGCAGATCCGCAGCCTACGGGGAGCTGTTTTTT.

The chain links TRBV12-3 or TRBV12-4 to TRBJ2-2; perhaps TRBD1 as D (6 bases). The CDR3 has 15 residues. V dropped 3 bases and J dropped 7 bases, with 15 bases sitting between them. The CDR3 coding sequence is TGTGCCAGCAGTTTTGAACAGGGATGGCACGGGGAGCTGTTTTTT. Residues: CASSFEQGWHGELFF.

This clonotype has at least ten counts. CDR3 sequence reads: CASSEYHSIAFF. The CDR3 region has the DNA TGTGCCAGCAGTGAATATCACTCTATAGCTTTCTTT. J is TRBJ1-1 and V is TRBV25-1, with no clear D. The length of the CDR3 is 12 residues. The germline V and J ends were trimmed by 0 bases and 10 bases, with 9 bases remaining between them. The germline gives CDR1 MGHDK, CDR2 SYGVNS.

Points on this clonotype: This may stem from a read error, because a much larger clone lies one nucleotide away. V and J are TRBV7-2 and TRBJ1-5; TRBD1 is a possible D gene (6 bases). The V end lost 5 bases, the J end lost 7 bases, and 15 bases lay between the germline ends. The germline V gene encodes CDR1 SGHTA and CDR2 FQGNSA. This CDR3 spans 14 amino acids. The CDR3 sequence is CASSRRGGPQPQHF. The CDR3 DNA sequence: TGTGCCAGCAGCCGAAGGGGGGGGCCGCAGCCCCAGCATTTT.

The J gene is TRBJ2-7, the V gene TRBV15; D might be TRBD2 (6 bases). This CDR3 spans 15 amino acids. Between the trimmed V and J ends, which lost 5 bases and 3 bases, there was a span of 17 bases. Germline values: CDR1 LNHNV, CDR2 YYDKDF (reference sequence). Here the CDR3 DNA reads TGTGCCACCAGCGGGGGACTGGGTTTAAACTACGAGCAGTACGTC. It translates to CATSGGLGLNYEQYV.

This clonotype was observed at least ten times. V and J are TRBV4-1 and TRBJ1-2, with D possibly TRBD1 on 6 matching bases. The CDR3 has 14 residues. V lost 2 bases and J 5 bases, leaving 12 bases between the germline ends. The germline gives CDR1 MGHRA, CDR2 YSYEKL. CDR3 nucleotides: TGCGCCAGCAGCCAACTCGGACAGCCTTATGGCTACACCTTC. Its translation is CASSQLGQPYGYTF.

This clonotype was observed many times. The chain couples TRBV27 to TRBJ1-2, with 7 bases aligning to TRBD1. CDR3 size: 14 residues. Germline lookup yields CDR1 MNHEY and CDR2 SMNVEV (reference sequence). Trimming cost V 2 bases and J 5 bases; bases outside gene matches: 5. The CDR3 protein is CASSLGGGEYGYTF. CDR3 DNA sequence: TGTGCCAGCAGTTTAGGAGGGGGCGAATATGGCTACACCTTC.

To note about this clonotype: Sequence at one end of the junction differs from germline and may be a read error. J is TRBJ2-1 and V is TRBV7-8, with no clear D. Germline CDR1 reads SGHVS; CDR2 reads FQNEAQ. The CDR3 length is 16 residues. As DNA, the CDR3 is TGTGCCAGCAGCTCCCCCCAGCGTGAAGAATACAATGGGCAGTTCTTC. It encodes CASSSPQREEYNGQFF. Supplemented by reference TRBV7-8 and TRBJ2-1, the full variable domain reads GAGVSQSPRYKVAKRGQDVALRCDPISGHVSLFWYQQALGQGPEFLTYFQNEAQLDKSGLPSDRFFAERPEGSVSTLKIQRTQQEDSAVYLCASSSPQREEYNGQFFGPGTRLTVL.

V and J are TRBV29-1 and TRBJ2-4; D uncertain. The germline CDR1 and CDR2 sequences are SQVTM and ANQGSEA. V was trimmed by 4 bases and J by 6 bases, leaving 7 bases between them. This CDR3 comprises 11 residues. The DNA of the CDR3 is TGCAGCGTTGTTCTCTCAAACATTCAGTACTTC. Protein product: CSVVLSNIQYF.

This chain joins TRBV7-9 and TRBJ1-6; D gene unclear. Germline CDR1 and CDR2: SEHNR and FQNEAQ (reference sequence). The CDR3 runs to 13 residues. Trimming removed 1 base from V and 7 bases from J, with 5 bases in between. This chain's CDR3 is CASSLGPNSPLHF. The CDR3 coding sequence is TGTGCCAGCAGCTTAGGTCCAAATTCACCCCTCCACTTT.